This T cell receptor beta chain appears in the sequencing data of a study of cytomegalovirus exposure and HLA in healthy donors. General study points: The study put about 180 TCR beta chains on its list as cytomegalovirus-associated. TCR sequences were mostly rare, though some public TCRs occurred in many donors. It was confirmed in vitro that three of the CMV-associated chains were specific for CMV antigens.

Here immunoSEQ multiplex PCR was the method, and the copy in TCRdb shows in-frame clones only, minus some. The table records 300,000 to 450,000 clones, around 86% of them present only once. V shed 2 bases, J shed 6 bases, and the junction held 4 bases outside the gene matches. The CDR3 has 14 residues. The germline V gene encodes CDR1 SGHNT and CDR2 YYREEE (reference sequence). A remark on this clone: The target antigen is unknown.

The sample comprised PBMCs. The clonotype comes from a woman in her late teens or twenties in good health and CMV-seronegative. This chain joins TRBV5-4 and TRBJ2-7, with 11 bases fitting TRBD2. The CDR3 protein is CASSLLAGESEQYF. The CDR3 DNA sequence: TGTGCCAGCAGCTTACTAGCGGGAGAGAGCGAGCAGTACTTC.